These 2 T cell receptor beta chains were all obtained from the same sample, sequenced in a study of cytomegalovirus exposure and HLA in healthy donors. The repertoire was sequenced with immunoSEQ multiplex PCR; TCRdb's copy has only in-frame clones and lacks some. The repertoire includes 200,000 or so clones, roughly 88% of them detected once, and 2.9% sits in the top ten. The specimen was PBMCs. These receptors all stem from a woman younger than 30 in good health and CMV-seronegative.

This clone was observed a handful of times. The gene calls are TRBV2 and TRBJ2-2, with D perhaps matching TRBD1 (5 bases). Trimming removed 8 bases at V and 3 bases at J, with 16 bases between. This CDR3 comprises 15 residues. Per germline, CDR1 SNHLY and CDR2 FYNNEI. The CDR3 loop is CASARAAQDTGELFF. The CDR3 bases are TGTGCCAGCGCCAGGGCAGCTCAGGACACCGGGGAGCTGTTTTTT.

J is TRBJ2-3 and V is TRBV29-1; unclear D gene. The CDR3 is 12 residues long. In germline, CDR1 is SQVTM, CDR2 ANQGSEA. V lost 6 bases and J lost 4, with 11 bases in between. The DNA for the CDR3 is TGCAGCGTCCTATGGGCCGCAGATACGCAGTATTTT. Protein product: CSVLWAADTQYF.